This TCR beta chain was found in a study of T cell repertoires in cytomegalovirus infection. Study-level information: Recently identified HLA-C-restricted CMV epitopes were among the peptides used.

Germline CDR1 reads LGHDT; CDR2 reads YNNKEL (reference sequence). The CDR3 extends over 15 amino acids. V shed 4 bases and J 4 bases; nucleotides not matched to a gene: 6. On this clonotype: What it binds is unknown.

TCRdb redid the calling of the reads with MiXCR, one entry per CDR3 protein. Among 700,000 to 950,000 distinct CDR3 sequences listed, 30% to 35% were seen once. This sequence was found in a human donor in good health (CMV status not recorded). Some clones in this sample may be carry-over from other donors' samples. The genes are TRBV3-1 and TRBJ1-2, with TRBD1 matching over 10 bases. The sample was cultured CD8+ T cells from PBMCs, taken from culture after CMV antigen stimulation. CDR3 coding DNA: TGTGCCAGCAGCCGCGGGACAGGGGTGGTCTATGGCTACACCTTC. Residues: CASSRGTGVVYGYTF.